The subject of this entry is one T cell receptor beta chain. What it recognizes is unknown. The data are from a study of cytomegalovirus exposure and HLA in healthy donors. The study, taken as a whole, reports: As was reported, the classifier diagnosed cytomegalovirus status with high specificity and sensitivity. The study found most TCR sequences rare, yet found some public TCRs in many donors. Clusters of TCRs from the first cohort tended to co-occur in the 120 or so validation repertoires (as a later analysis found). Among the CMV-associated chains, a few were confirmed in vitro as specific for CMV antigens.

The CDR3 spans 14 residues. Germline CDR1 and CDR2: MNHEY and SMNVEV (reference sequence). Trimming shortened V by 4 bases and J by 2 bases, and 11 bases separated the two germline ends. Sequenced by immunoSEQ multiplex PCR; TCRdb stores in-frame clones only, minus some. The sample includes 150,000 to 200,000 clones, around four fifths seen only once; the top ten take around 2.4%. This clonotype originated in a young man in good health and CMV-seropositive. The sample was PBMCs. The genes are TRBV27 and TRBJ2-5; D might be TRBD1 (6 bases). The CDR3 sequence: CASSYRAAQETQYF. CDR3 in DNA: TGTGCCAGCAGTTACAGGGCGGCGCAAGAGACCCAGTACTTC.